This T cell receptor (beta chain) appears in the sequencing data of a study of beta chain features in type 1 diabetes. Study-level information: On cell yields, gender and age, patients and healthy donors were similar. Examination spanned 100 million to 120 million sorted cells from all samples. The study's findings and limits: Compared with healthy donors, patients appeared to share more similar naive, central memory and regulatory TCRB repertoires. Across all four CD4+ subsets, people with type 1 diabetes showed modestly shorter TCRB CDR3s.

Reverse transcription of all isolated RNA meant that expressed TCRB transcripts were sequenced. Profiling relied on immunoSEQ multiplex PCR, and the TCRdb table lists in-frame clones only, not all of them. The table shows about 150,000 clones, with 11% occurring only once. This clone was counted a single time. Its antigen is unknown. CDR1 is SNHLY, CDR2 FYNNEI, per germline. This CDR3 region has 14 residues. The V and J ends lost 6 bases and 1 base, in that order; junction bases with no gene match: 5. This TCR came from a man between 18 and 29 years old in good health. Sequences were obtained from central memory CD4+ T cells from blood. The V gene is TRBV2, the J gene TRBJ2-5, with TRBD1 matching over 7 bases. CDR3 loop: CASSRDSFQETQYF. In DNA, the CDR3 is TGTGCCAGCAGCCGGGACAGCTTCCAAGAGACCCAGTACTTC.